This TCR beta chain comes out of a study of T-cell reconstitution after alpha-beta-depleted transplantation in children. Findings and limits, study-wide: T-cell numbers and diversity, one year after transplant, stemmed largely from T cells that were newly produced. Surviving recipient T cells and thymic progenitors produced the high day-60 TCRbeta diversity seen in some patients. In patients about two months after transplant, alpha-beta T cells reportedly arose from several hundred expanded graft clones.

Only a few counts were recorded for this clonotype. The antigen remains unidentified. The CDR3 length is 14 residues. Trimming cost V 6 bases and J 0 bases, with 12 bases left between them. This sample's TCRbeta library carried unique molecular identifier barcodes. TCRdb reprocessed the PCR reads via MiXCR and lists one record per CDR3 protein. The repertoire holds under 850,000 distinct CDR3 sequences, with around 14% as singletons. The material sequenced was PBMCs, taken before TCRalphabeta/CD19-depleted stem cell transplant. The source of this sequence is a girl aged 2-10 years with congenital amegakaryocytic thrombocytopenia, due to receive a stem cell transplant. The rearrangement joins TRBV12-3 or TRBV12-4 to TRBJ2-7; TRBD2 might be the D (6 bases). The CDR3 here is CASSLSGDSYEQYF. As DNA, the CDR3 is TGTGCCAGCAGCCTCTCGGGAGACTCCTACGAGCAGTACTTC.